The TCR beta chain under discussion was sequenced for a study of blood T cell repertoires in COVID-19. Across the whole study: From T cells, B-cell-depleted T cells, or PBMCs came the material, which was cDNA or gDNA.

Participants spanned ages roughly 18 to 90 years and resided in roughly 22 US areas. Either two negative PCRs, clearance, or symptom resolution qualified Cohort 3 donors as recovered. In the original analysis: Using reference gene primer amplification, nucleated cell counts were estimated. Clones were sequenced by immunoSEQ multiplex PCR, and TCRdb holds only the in-frame ones, with some missing. For V, J and clone size, that table is used; D and trimming come from the DNA. This sample has around 310,000 clones, with over 85% found just once. The CDR3 length is 17 residues. Trimming shortened V by 4 bases and J by 0 bases, and 17 bases separated the two germline ends. Germline loops: CDR1 MGHRA, CDR2 YSYEKL. This clone was detected a few times.

This TCR came from a young woman who had recovered from COVID-19. The chain is built from TRBV4-1 and TRBJ2-3; tentatively, D is TRBD1 (5 bases). The sequencing sample was made of PBMCs or T cells enriched from blood (not recorded which). The DNA for the CDR3 is TGCGCCAGCAGCCCCATCCTAACCAGGGAAAGCACAGATACGCAGTATTTT. Translation gives CASSPILTRESTDTQYF.